This T cell receptor (beta chain) was sequenced for a study of T cell repertoires in cytomegalovirus infection. Per germline, CDR1 MGHRA and CDR2 YSYEKL. This CDR3 has 17 amino acids. V lost 0 bases to trimming and J lost 3 bases; unmatched junction nucleotides: 7. In TCRdb, the reads were re-called with MiXCR into one record per CDR3 protein. The sample lists about 570,000 distinct CDR3 sequences; approximately 40% were seen once. With regard to this clonotype: Antigen: not known.

The sequence was collected from a human donor in good health (CMV status not recorded). Some clones in this sample may be carry-over from other donors' samples. The sample here was cultured PBMCs, taken from culture after CMV antigen stimulation. V and J are TRBV4-1 and TRBJ2-7, with 11 bases aligning to TRBD2. The CDR3 DNA follows: TGCGCCAGCAGCCAAGATCCTAGCGGGGGGCTGGACTACGAGCAGTACTTC. Amino acid sequence: CASSQDPSGGLDYEQYF.